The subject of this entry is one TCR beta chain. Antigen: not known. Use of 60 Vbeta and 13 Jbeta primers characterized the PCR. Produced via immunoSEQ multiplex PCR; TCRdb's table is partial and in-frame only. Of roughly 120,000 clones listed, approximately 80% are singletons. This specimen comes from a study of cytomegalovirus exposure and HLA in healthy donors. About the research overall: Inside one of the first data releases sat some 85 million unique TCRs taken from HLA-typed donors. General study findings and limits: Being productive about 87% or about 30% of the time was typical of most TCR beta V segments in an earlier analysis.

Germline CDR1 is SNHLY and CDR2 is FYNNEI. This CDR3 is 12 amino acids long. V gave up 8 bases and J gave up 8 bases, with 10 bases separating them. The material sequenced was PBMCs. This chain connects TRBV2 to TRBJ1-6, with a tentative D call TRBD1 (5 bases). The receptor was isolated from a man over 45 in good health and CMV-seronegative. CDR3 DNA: TGTGCCAGCCTGGGGCTCGATTCACCCCTCCACTTT. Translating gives CASLGLDSPLHF.